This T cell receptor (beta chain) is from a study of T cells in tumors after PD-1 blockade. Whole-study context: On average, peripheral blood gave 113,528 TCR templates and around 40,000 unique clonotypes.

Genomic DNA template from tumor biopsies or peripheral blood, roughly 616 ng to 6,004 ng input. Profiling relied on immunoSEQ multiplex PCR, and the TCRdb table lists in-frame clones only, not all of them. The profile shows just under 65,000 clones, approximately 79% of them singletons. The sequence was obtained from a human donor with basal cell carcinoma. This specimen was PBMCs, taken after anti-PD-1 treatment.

CDR3 in DNA: TGTGCCAGCAAGATAGGCAGGGAGAACACTGAAGCTTTCTTT. Its protein is CASKIGRENTEAFF. V and J are TRBV6-5 and TRBJ1-1; D possibly corresponds to TRBD1 (5 bases). Deletions cut 7 bases from V and 1 base from J, with 13 bases between. CDR3 length equals 14 residues. The V gene's germline CDR1 is MNHEY and CDR2 SVGAGI.